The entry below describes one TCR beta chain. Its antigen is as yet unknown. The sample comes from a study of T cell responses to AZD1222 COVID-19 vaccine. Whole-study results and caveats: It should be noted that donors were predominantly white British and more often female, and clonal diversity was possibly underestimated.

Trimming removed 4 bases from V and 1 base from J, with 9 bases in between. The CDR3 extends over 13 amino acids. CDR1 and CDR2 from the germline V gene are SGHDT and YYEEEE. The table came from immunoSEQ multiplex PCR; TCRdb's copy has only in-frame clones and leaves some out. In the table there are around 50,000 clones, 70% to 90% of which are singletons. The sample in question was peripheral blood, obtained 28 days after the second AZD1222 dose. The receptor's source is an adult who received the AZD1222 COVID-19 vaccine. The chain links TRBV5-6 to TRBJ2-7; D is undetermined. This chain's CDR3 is CASSPAGSYEQYF. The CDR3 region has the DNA TGTGCCAGCAGCCCCGCAGGTTCCTACGAGCAGTACTTC.